One sample yielded the 29 T cell receptor beta chains listed below, sequenced in a study of Tregs in tolerant kidney transplant recipients. Mixed chimerism was transient after nonmyeloablative marrow transplants from related graft donors. The data were produced by immunoSEQ multiplex PCR, yet TCRdb's version contains in-frame clones alone and is incomplete. The sample shows approximately 82,000 clones, more than 85% of them seen only once. Sequences were derived from CD4+ T cells from blood (PBMCs), sampled 12 months after the transplant. The origin of the receptors is a human patient who received a combined kidney and bone marrow transplant. A subset of T cells may come from the graft donor.

The chain's CDR3 is CASSLPAGGVNTGELFF. CDR3 DNA sequence: TGCGCCAGCAGCCTACCAGCGGGAGGGGTAAACACCGGGGAGCTGTTTTTT. The J gene is TRBJ2-2, the V gene TRBV4-1; TRBD2 agrees at 10 bases. Unmatched junction bases numbered 7, after V lost 4 bases and J lost 2 bases. Per the germline V gene, CDR1 is MGHRA and CDR2 is YSYEKL. The CDR3 has 17 residues.

The V call is TRBV7-2, the J call TRBJ2-2; D is possibly TRBD2 (5 bases). CDR1 SGHTA and CDR2 FQGNSA come from the germline V gene. V shed 3 bases and J shed 6 bases, with 5 bases lying between them. This CDR3 region has 12 residues. Here the CDR3 reads CASSFGAGELFF. The CDR3 bases are TGTGCCAGCAGCTTCGGGGCCGGGGAGCTGTTTTTT.

On this clone: The junction departs from the called germline gene at one end, perhaps through a read error. The identical CDR3 is also encoded by other nucleotide sequences in the sample. The J gene is TRBJ1-3, the V gene TRBV5-1, with D uncertain. Germline V CDR1 and CDR2: SGHRS, YFSETQ. This CDR3 contains 15 residues. This chain's CDR3 is CASSLGRPSGNTIYF. CDR3 bases: TGCGCCAGCAGCTTGGGGCGGCCCTCTGGGAACACCATATATTTT.

The rearrangement uses TRBV27 and TRBJ2-3; 14 nucleotides align to TRBD2. The CDR3 has 15 residues. The V gene end was trimmed by 8 bases and the J gene end by 6 bases; junction bases not matched to a gene: 7. Germline-derived CDR1 and CDR2 are MNHEY and SMNVEV (reference sequence). CDR3 bases: TGTGCCAGCTCGGGACTAGCGGGAGTTTGGGATACGCAGTATTTT. Translated: CASSGLAGVWDTQYF.

The chain joins TRBV7-2 to TRBJ2-7, with 11 bases lining up with TRBD2. The V gene end was trimmed by 8 bases and the J gene end by 2 bases; junction bases not matched to a gene: 5. The CDR3 has 14 residues. In germline, CDR1 is SGHTA, CDR2 FQGNSA. In DNA, the CDR3 is TGTGCCAGCTCCGGGACTAGCGGTCCCTACGAGCAGTACTTC. Protein: CASSGTSGPYEQYF.

The chain combines TRBV9 with TRBJ2-7, with a possible D match to TRBD1 (7 bases). The germline V gene has CDR1 SGDLS and CDR2 YYNGEE. This CDR3 region has 18 residues. V was pared by 0 bases and J by 2 bases, with 21 bases between. This CDR3 reads CASSVADRVGASAYEQYF. The CDR3 DNA reads as TGTGCCAGCAGCGTAGCAGACAGGGTTGGGGCTAGCGCCTACGAGCAGTACTTC. The variable domain in full, with the rest retrieved from reference TRBV9 and TRBJ2-7, is DSGVTQTPKHLITATGQRVTLRCSPRSGDLSVYWYQQSLDQGLQFLIQYYNGEERAKGNILERFSAQQFPDLHSELNLSSLELGDSALYFCASSVADRVGASAYEQYFGPGTRLTVT.

The rearrangement links TRBV4-2 to TRBJ1-5; a possible D gene is TRBD1 (6 bases). Trimming took off 0 bases at V and 3 bases at J, with 12 bases between the two ends. The CDR3 contains 16 residues. CDR1 and CDR2 from the germline V gene are LGHNA and YNFKEQ. In nucleotides, the CDR3 is TGTGCCAGCAGCCAAGATGAGTCAGGGGCCAATCAGCCCCAGCATTTT. This sequence encodes CASSQDESGANQPQHF.

A single count supports this clone. The chain is built from TRBV11-3 and TRBJ2-3; 7 bases are shared with TRBD1. Germline V gene lookup returns CDR1 SGHNT and CDR2 YENEEA. With V trimmed by 3 bases and J by 4 bases, 4 bases remained unmatched. The CDR3 is made up of 14 amino acids. The CDR3 sequence is CASSFDRESDTQYF. CDR3 nucleotides: TGTGCCAGCAGCTTCGACAGGGAATCAGATACGCAGTATTTT. The entire variable domain, with the rest obtained from reference TRBV11-3 and TRBJ2-3, is as follows: EAGVVQSPRYKIIEKKQPVAFWCNPISGHNTLYWYLQNLGQGPELLIRYENEEAVDDSQLPKDRFSAERLKGVDSTLKIQPAELGDSAVYLCASSFDRESDTQYFGPGTRLTVL.

J is TRBJ1-1 and V is TRBV19; 9 bases map to TRBD1. J lost 5 bases, V lost 3 bases, and 1 base had no gene match. Per germline, CDR1 LNHDA and CDR2 SQIVND (reference sequence). The CDR3 extends over 13 amino acids. The CDR3 here is CASSIGQGTEAFF. The DNA for the CDR3 is TGTGCCAGTAGTATCGGACAGGGGACTGAAGCTTTCTTT.

The rearrangement joins TRBV2 to TRBJ1-2, with D perhaps TRBD1 (5 bases). The V end was cut by 5 bases, the J end by 6 bases, with 13 bases between. Germline CDR1 and CDR2: SNHLY and FYNNEI. This CDR3 region has 13 residues. CDR3 sequence (DNA): TGTGCCAGCAGTAAACAGGCAGTAGATGGCTACACCTTC. This sequence encodes CASSKQAVDGYTF.

This chain uses TRBV7-2 with TRBJ2-7; 10 positions agree with TRBD1. The CDR3 loop spans 16 amino acids. The V segment lost 5 bases and the J segment 3 bases; nucleotides outside the gene matches: 10. Germline-derived CDR1 and CDR2 are SGHTA and FQGNSA. This CDR3 reads CASSKRQGADNYEQYF. The CDR3 region has the DNA TGTGCCAGCAGCAAACGACAGGGGGCGGACAACTACGAGCAGTACTTC.

In this sample, this clone turned up once. The chain carries TRBV29-1 and TRBJ1-1, with 7 bases fitting TRBD1. The germline V gene encodes CDR1 SQVTM and CDR2 ANQGSEA. The CDR3 runs to 14 residues. V trimming: 0 bases; J trimming: 1 base; junction bases outside the gene matches: 2. The CDR3, as DNA: TGCAGCGTTGAAGAGAGGGGGCGGAACACTGAAGCTTTCTTT. Protein: CSVEERGRNTEAFF.

The rearrangement joins TRBV10-3 to TRBJ2-7; 8 nucleotides match TRBD1. The CDR3 contains 13 residues. Germline V gives CDR1 ENHRY, CDR2 SYGVKD. Trimming removed 6 bases from V and 3 bases from J; junction bases left unmatched: 4. The CDR3 nucleotides read TGTGCCATCAGGAGGGGACAGGACTACGAGCAGTACTTC. Its translation is CAIRRGQDYEQYF.

This sequence joins TRBV7-2 and TRBJ2-7; 9 nucleotides agree with TRBD2. Germline trimming cut 2 bases from V and 1 base from J; bases unmatched to any gene: 3. This CDR3 contains 15 residues. Germline CDR1 is SGHTA and CDR2 is FQGNSA. CDR3 coding DNA: TGTGCCAGCAGCTTAAGTCTAGCGGGGTCCTACGAGCAGTACTTC. Its translation: CASSLSLAGSYEQYF.

This chain links TRBV7-3 with TRBJ1-2; 10 bases match TRBD1. Germline CDR1 and CDR2: SGHTA and FQGTGA. There are 15 residues in the CDR3. The junction had 8 bases not matched to a gene; V was cut back by 5 bases and J by 5 bases. CDR3 sequence: CASSPGTGVGYGYTF. The CDR3 nucleotides are TGTGCCAGCAGCCCGGGGACAGGGGTGGGGTATGGCTACACCTTC.

The V call is TRBV2, the J call TRBJ1-2; no clear D. The CDR3 is 14 amino acids. Germline lookup yields CDR1 SNHLY and CDR2 FYNNEI. Trimming cost V 6 bases and J 4 bases, with 15 bases left between them. CDR3 amino acids: CASSFYQVFYGYTF. In DNA, the CDR3 is TGTGCCAGCAGCTTTTACCAGGTGTTCTATGGCTACACCTTC.

The chain couples TRBV6-4 to TRBJ1-5; no firm D call. In germline, CDR1 is MRHNA, CDR2 SNTAGT. Trimming removed 8 bases at V and 5 bases at J, with 13 bases between. The CDR3 covers 13 residues. The CDR3 DNA follows: TGTGCCAGCTCACTTGAGATGGATCAGCCCCAGCATTTT. It specifies CASSLEMDQPQHF.

The V call is TRBV7-2, the J call TRBJ2-1, with 9 bases matching TRBD2. The trim removed 2 bases at V and 8 bases at J, leaving 16 bases unmatched. The CDR3 loop spans 18 amino acids. CDR1 SGHTA and CDR2 FQGNSA come from the germline V gene. The CDR3 DNA follows: TGTGCCAGCAGCTTAATTGCGGCGGGGGGGCCGTTGGTGTATGAGCAGTTCTTC. It codes for CASSLIAAGGPLVYEQFF. Supplemented by reference TRBV7-2 and TRBJ2-1, the full variable domain reads GAGVSQSPSNKVTEKGKDVELRCDPISGHTALYWYRQSLGQGLEFLIYFQGNSAPDKSGLPSDRFSAERTGGSVSTLTIQRTQQEDSAVYLCASSLIAAGGPLVYEQFFGPGTRLTVL.

The genes are TRBV15 and TRBJ2-7; tentative D call: TRBD2 (6 bases). This CDR3 contains 17 residues. V was pared by 0 bases and J by 2 bases, with 17 bases between. Germline V gene sequence: CDR1 LNHNV, CDR2 YYDKDF (reference sequence). Here the CDR3 reads CATSRDAGRGLTYEQYF. The DNA for the CDR3 is TGTGCCACCAGCAGAGATGCGGGGAGAGGACTAACCTACGAGCAGTACTTC.

This clone was picked up one time. Other DNA sequences of this sample code for an identical CDR3. The chain employs TRBV7-8 and TRBJ1-6; perhaps TRBD1 as D (6 bases). Looked up from germline, CDR1 is SGHVS and CDR2 is FQNEAQ. This CDR3 region has 15 residues. Deletions cut 5 bases from V and 9 bases from J, with 17 bases between. This CDR3 reads CASSPYAGVASPLHF. The CDR3 DNA is TGTGCCAGCAGCCCCTACGCAGGGGTGGCTTCACCCCTCCACTTT.

For this clone: Other DNA sequences of this sample code for an identical CDR3. This rearrangement joins TRBV5-1 to TRBJ2-7; D might be TRBD2 (5 bases). Trimming removed 0 bases from V and 0 bases from J, with 7 bases in between. CDR3 length equals 14 residues. CDR1 and CDR2 (germline): SGHRS, YFSETQ. The CDR3 DNA reads as TGCGCCAGCAGCTTGGTTGGGAGCTCCTACGAGCAGTACTTC. It specifies CASSLVGSSYEQYF. Full variable domain (missing parts from reference TRBV5-1 and TRBJ2-7): KAGVTQTPRYLIKTRGQQVTLSCSPISGHRSVSWYQQTPGQGLQFLFEYFSETQRNKGNFPGRFSGRQFSNSRSEMNVSTLELGDSALYLCASSLVGSSYEQYFGPGTRLTVT.

This clone has a single count. The gene calls are TRBV7-9 and TRBJ2-7; perhaps TRBD2 as D (6 bases). The CDR3 extends over 15 amino acids. Germline CDR1 reads SEHNR; CDR2 reads FQNEAQ (reference sequence). Trimming took off 1 base at V and 3 bases at J, with 13 bases between the two ends. The CDR3: CASSLVISGRYEQYF. As DNA, the CDR3 is TGTGCCAGCAGCTTAGTTATTAGCGGACGCTACGAGCAGTACTTC.

This clone was seen a single time. This chain uses TRBV30 with TRBJ1-2; TRBD1 aligns across 11 bases. Trimming removed 0 bases from V and 7 bases from J; junction bases left unmatched: 4. The CDR3 consists of 14 residues. Germline assignment: CDR1 GTSNPN and CDR2 SVGIG (reference sequence). Written as DNA, the CDR3 is TGTGCCTGGAGTGTTGGACAGGGGGCTCGTGGCTACACCTTC. Its translation: CAWSVGQGARGYTF.

This chain connects TRBV27 to TRBJ2-7; TRBD1 matches 12 bases. CDR1 and CDR2 from the germline V gene are MNHEY and SMNVEV (reference sequence). CDR3 length: 17 amino acids. J gave up 1 base and V 4 bases, and 8 bases lay outside the gene matches. The CDR3 nucleotides are TGTGCCAGCAGTTCCCTTCGGGACAGGGGGCAATCCTACGAGCAGTACTTC. Translated, it gives CASSSLRDRGQSYEQYF.

As concerns this clone: Other nucleotide sequences in the sample specify the same CDR3. The chain combines TRBV14 with TRBJ1-6; D is unclear. The germline gives CDR1 SGHDN, CDR2 FVKESK. This CDR3 is built from 13 residues. V lost 1 base and J lost 6, with 4 bases in between. The chain's CDR3 is CASSQVRNSPLHF. The DNA for the CDR3 is TGTGCCAGCAGCCAAGTCCGTAATTCACCCCTCCACTTT.

V gene TRBV6-1 combines with J gene TRBJ2-7, with TRBD1 matching over 7 bases. The CDR3 is 14 residues long. Trimming at V came to 3 bases and at J to 0 bases, leaving 2 bases not matched to a gene. Per the germline V gene, CDR1 is MNHNS and CDR2 is SASEGT. This CDR3 reads CASSETGISYEQYF. CDR3 nucleotide sequence: TGTGCCAGCAGTGAGACAGGGATCTCCTACGAGCAGTACTTC.

CDR3 amino acids: CASSQDTPGQGHGYTF. The CDR3 DNA reads TGTGCCAGCAGCCAAGATACCCCCGGTCAGGGCCATGGCTACACCTTC. This chain connects TRBV4-2 to TRBJ1-2; a weak D match, TRBD1 (5 bases). CDR3 size: 16 residues. Germline values: CDR1 LGHNA, CDR2 YNFKEQ. The germline V and J ends were trimmed by 0 bases and 6 bases, with 17 bases remaining between them.

The rearrangement joins TRBV13 to TRBJ1-1; maybe TRBD1 (6 bases). Germline loops: CDR1 PRHDT, CDR2 FYEKMQ (reference sequence). Between the trimmed V and J ends, which lost 4 bases and 5 bases, there was a span of 11 bases. CDR3 length equals 13 residues. As DNA, the CDR3 is TGTGCCAGCAGCTCATCAAGGGGGACTGAAGCTTTCTTT. The encoded protein is CASSSSRGTEAFF.

The chain has TRBV9 and TRBJ1-2, with TRBD1 identical over 8 bases. The CDR3 loop spans 13 amino acids. In germline, CDR1 is SGDLS, CDR2 YYNGEE. The junction had 3 bases not matched to a gene; V was cut back by 4 bases and J by 4 bases. Written as DNA, the CDR3 is TGTGCCAGCAGCTCGCAGGGGGCCTATGGCTACACCTTC. Residues: CASSSQGAYGYTF.